Presented here are 14 T cell receptor beta chains from one specimen sequenced in a study of T cell repertoires in cytomegalovirus infection. MiXCR, run by TCRdb on the reads, gives a single entry per CDR3 protein. The sample consists of tens of thousands of distinct CDR3 sequences, about a fifth of them appearing once. These TCRs' antigens remain unknown. The material was CD8+ T cells from cultured PBMCs, obtained from culture after CMV antigen stimulation. Receptors originate from a human donor in good health (CMV status not recorded). Some clones in this sample may be carry-over from other donors' samples.

This clonotype was observed a few times. The chain uses TRBV7-2 and TRBJ2-3, with 7 bases matching TRBD1. V was clipped by 6 bases and J by 7 bases; unmatched bases: 7. Germline CDR1 and CDR2: SGHTA and FQGNSA. This CDR3 contains 13 residues. The CDR3 sequence: CASSVQGSNTQYF. Here the CDR3 DNA reads TGTGCCAGCAGTGTACAGGGGTCTAATACGCAGTATTTT.

The V and J genes are TRBV27 and TRBJ2-6; unclear D gene. There are 14 residues in the CDR3. Germline CDR1 MNHEY, CDR2 SMNVEV (reference sequence). The V gene lost 4 bases and the J gene lost 0 bases, with 4 bases spanning the gap. CDR3 region: CASSSSSGANVLTF. The CDR3 DNA reads TGTGCCAGCAGTTCGTCCTCTGGGGCCAACGTCCTGACTTTC.

This clonotype came up a few times. The V gene is TRBV15, the J gene TRBJ2-3, with 8 bases lining up with TRBD1. This CDR3 region has 15 residues. Germline V lookup: CDR1 LNHNV, CDR2 YYDKDF (reference sequence). J gave up 2 bases and V 5 bases, and 6 bases lay outside the gene matches. CDR3 DNA sequence: TGTGCCACCAGCCGCGGGACAGGAGCCACAGATACGCAGTATTTT. Protein product: CATSRGTGATDTQYF. Combining the CDR3 with reference TRBV15 and TRBJ2-3 gives the whole variable domain DAMVIQNPRYQVTQFGKPVTLSCSQTLNHNVMYWYQQKSSQAPKLLFHYYDKDFNNEADTPDNFQSRRPNTSFCFLDIRSPGLGDTAMYLCATSRGTGATDTQYFGPGTRLTVL.

This clonotype was recorded a few times. The genes are TRBV27 and TRBJ2-1, with 9 bases identical to TRBD1. Unmatched junction bases numbered 13, after V lost 4 bases and J lost 9 bases. There are 16 residues in the CDR3. Germline V gene lookup returns CDR1 MNHEY and CDR2 SMNVEV (reference sequence). The CDR3 spells CASSSPTRDRDSEQFF. CDR3 in DNA: TGTGCCAGCAGTTCCCCGACTCGGGACAGGGATAGTGAGCAGTTCTTC.

This clonotype turned up a few times. In DNA, the CDR3 is TGTGCCAGCAGTTCCCTTTCTTTCACCGGGGAGCTGTTTTTT. It encodes CASSSLSFTGELFF. J is TRBJ2-2 and V is TRBV6-2 or TRBV6-3; D call uncertain. Trimming cost V 4 bases and J 4 bases, with 10 bases left between them. The CDR3 runs 14 residues. Germline CDR1 reads MNHEY; CDR2 reads SVGEGT.

This clonotype was counted between two and nine times. This rearrangement joins TRBV7-2 to TRBJ2-4, with D possibly being TRBD2 (5 bases). The germline CDR1 and CDR2 sequences are SGHTA and FQGNSA. The CDR3 spans 11 residues. Trimming took 3 bases from V and 8 from J, leaving 5 bases between them. CDR3 amino acids: CASSFGDIQYF. DNA for the CDR3: TGTGCCAGCAGCTTCGGGGACATTCAGTACTTC. Full variable domain (missing parts from reference TRBV7-2 and TRBJ2-4): GAGVSQSPSNKVTEKGKDVELRCDPISGHTALYWYRQSLGQGLEFLIYFQGNSAPDKSGLPSDRFSAERTGGSVSTLTIQRTQQEDSAVYLCASSFGDIQYFGAGTRLSVL.

This clonotype was seen a few times. The V gene is TRBV7-2, the J gene TRBJ2-7, with TRBD1 identical over 8 bases. J lost 3 bases, V lost 0 bases, and 4 bases had no gene match. The CDR3 runs 15 residues. Looked up from germline, CDR1 is SGHTA and CDR2 is FQGNSA. CDR3 sequence: CASSLARTGLYEQYF. CDR3 in DNA: TGTGCCAGCAGCTTAGCGAGGACAGGGCTCTACGAGCAGTACTTC. Full variable domain (outside the CDR3, taken from reference TRBV7-2 and TRBJ2-7): GAGVSQSPSNKVTEKGKDVELRCDPISGHTALYWYRQSLGQGLEFLIYFQGNSAPDKSGLPSDRFSAERTGGSVSTLTIQRTQQEDSAVYLCASSLARTGLYEQYFGPGTRLTVT.

The chain carries TRBV7-8 and TRBJ2-5; 8 bases map to TRBD2. V gave up 10 bases and J gave up 3 bases; unmatched junction bases: 7. Germline lookup yields CDR1 SGHVS and CDR2 FQNEAQ. This CDR3 contains 13 residues. The CDR3 loop reads CATGRGGKETQYF. DNA of the CDR3: TGTGCCACCGGCCGGGGGGGGAAAGAGACCCAGTACTTC. Supplemented by reference TRBV7-8 and TRBJ2-5, the full variable domain reads GAGVSQSPRYKVAKRGQDVALRCDPISGHVSLFWYQQALGQGPEFLTYFQNEAQLDKSGLPSDRFFAERPEGSVSTLKIQRTQQEDSAVYLCATGRGGKETQYFGPGTRLLVL.

V usage is TRBV7-6 and J usage is TRBJ2-1; D possibly uses TRBD1 or TRBD2 (5 bases each). The CDR3 runs to 13 residues. Germline values: CDR1 SGHVS, CDR2 FNYEAQ. V was shortened by 5 bases and J by 10 bases, with 15 bases between the two germline ends. The CDR3: CASSERGRGEQFF. CDR3 coding DNA: TGTGCCAGCAGCGAAAGGGGCCGAGGGGAGCAGTTCTTC.

This clonotype occurred a few times. The chain links TRBV11-2 to TRBJ2-5; 7 nucleotides match TRBD2. Trimming cost V 1 base and J 1 base; bases outside gene matches: 6. The CDR3 runs to 16 residues. Germline V gene data show CDR1 as SGHAT and CDR2 as FQNNGV. CDR3 DNA sequence: TGTGCCAGCAGCTTAGGTCCTAGCGGATTCCAAGAGACCCAGTACTTC. It encodes CASSLGPSGFQETQYF.

This clonotype has ten or more counts. The rearrangement joins TRBV9 to TRBJ2-1; D is unresolved. V gave up 0 bases and J gave up 12 bases, with 13 bases separating them. Germline V lookup: CDR1 SGDLS, CDR2 YYNGEE. This CDR3 contains 13 residues. The CDR3 DNA follows: TGTGCCAGCAGCGTAGCCGGCCAGCGAGGGCAGTTCTTC. It codes for CASSVAGQRGQFF.

The CDR3 nucleotides are TGCAGTGCCCGGTGGCGGGGCGGCGTGATAGCCAAAAACATTCAGTACTTC. This codes for CSARWRGGVIAKNIQYF. This rearrangement joins TRBV20-1 to TRBJ2-4, with D possibly TRBD2 on 6 matching bases. Looked up from germline, CDR1 is DFQATT and CDR2 is SNEGSKA (reference sequence). Deletions cut 6 bases from V and 0 bases from J, with 21 bases between. This CDR3 has 17 residues.

The chain is built from TRBV6-6 and TRBJ2-6; D uncertain. In germline, CDR1 is MNHNY, CDR2 SVGAGI (reference sequence). The CDR3 loop spans 15 amino acids. The ends were cut back, 2 bases at V and 0 bases at J, with 5 bases in the middle. This CDR3 is CASSYVGSGANVLTF. The CDR3 nucleotides are TGTGCCAGCAGTTACGTGGGCTCTGGGGCCAACGTCCTGACTTTC.

This clonotype was observed a few times. This chain joins TRBV12-3 or TRBV12-4 and TRBJ2-7; 7 positions match TRBD1. The CDR3 runs to 15 residues. J gave up 3 bases and V 5 bases, and 10 bases lay outside the gene matches. The CDR3 DNA is TGTGCCAGCAGTCTAGATGGGACAGAGAGCTACGAGCAGTACTTC. Translating gives CASSLDGTESYEQYF.